Listed here is a single T cell receptor beta chain. The data stem from a study of T cells in Graves' hyperthyroidism and ophthalmopathy. The definition of stable Graves' hyperthyroidism was no ophthalmopathy progression within 18 months. The source of the PBMCs was about 10 ml of fresh peripheral blood. The TCR beta CDR3 regions underwent amplification using RNA transcripts as the source. First-round RT-PCR with HTBI primers amplified the TCR CDR3 region. TCRdb passed the multiplex PCR reads through MiXCR, listing each CDR3 protein once. The repertoire holds hundreds of thousands of distinct CDR3 sequences, with 12% to 15% as singletons. The CDR3 contains 17 residues. J lost 6 bases, V lost 6 bases, and 16 bases had no gene match. Germline V lookup: CDR1 MDHEN, CDR2 SYDVKM.

The specimen was blood. The chain recombines TRBV28 with TRBJ2-3; 9 nucleotides agree with TRBD2. This TCR was sampled from a woman between 18 and 30 years old with Graves' hyperthyroidism. The CDR3 region has the DNA TGTGCCAGCAGGCGGCGGGTTATAGCGGGAGCAACCGATACGCAGTATTTT. This encodes CASRRRVIAGATDTQYF. The variable domain in full, with the rest retrieved from reference TRBV28 and TRBJ2-3, is DVKVTQSSRYLVKRTGEKVFLECVQDMDHENMFWYRQDPGLGLRLIYFSYDVKMKEKGDIPEGYSVSREKKERFSLILESASTNQTSMYLCASRRRVIAGATDTQYFGPGTRLTVL.